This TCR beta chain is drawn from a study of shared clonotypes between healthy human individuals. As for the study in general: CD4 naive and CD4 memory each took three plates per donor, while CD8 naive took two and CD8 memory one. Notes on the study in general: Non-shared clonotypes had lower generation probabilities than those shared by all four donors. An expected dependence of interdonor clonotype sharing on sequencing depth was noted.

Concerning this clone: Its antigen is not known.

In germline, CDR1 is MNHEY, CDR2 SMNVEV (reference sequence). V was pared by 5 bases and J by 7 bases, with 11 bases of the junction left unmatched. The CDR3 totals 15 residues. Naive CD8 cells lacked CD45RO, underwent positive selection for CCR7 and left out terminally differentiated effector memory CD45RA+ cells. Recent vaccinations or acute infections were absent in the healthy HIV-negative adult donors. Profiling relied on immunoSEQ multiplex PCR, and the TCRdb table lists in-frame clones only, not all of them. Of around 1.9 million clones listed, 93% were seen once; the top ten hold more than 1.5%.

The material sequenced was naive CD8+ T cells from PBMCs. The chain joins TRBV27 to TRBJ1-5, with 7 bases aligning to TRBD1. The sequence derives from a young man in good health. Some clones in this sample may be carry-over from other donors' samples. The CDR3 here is CASSPNRGRPQPQHF. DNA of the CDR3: TGTGCCAGCAGTCCAAACAGGGGACGGCCCCAGCCCCAGCATTTT.